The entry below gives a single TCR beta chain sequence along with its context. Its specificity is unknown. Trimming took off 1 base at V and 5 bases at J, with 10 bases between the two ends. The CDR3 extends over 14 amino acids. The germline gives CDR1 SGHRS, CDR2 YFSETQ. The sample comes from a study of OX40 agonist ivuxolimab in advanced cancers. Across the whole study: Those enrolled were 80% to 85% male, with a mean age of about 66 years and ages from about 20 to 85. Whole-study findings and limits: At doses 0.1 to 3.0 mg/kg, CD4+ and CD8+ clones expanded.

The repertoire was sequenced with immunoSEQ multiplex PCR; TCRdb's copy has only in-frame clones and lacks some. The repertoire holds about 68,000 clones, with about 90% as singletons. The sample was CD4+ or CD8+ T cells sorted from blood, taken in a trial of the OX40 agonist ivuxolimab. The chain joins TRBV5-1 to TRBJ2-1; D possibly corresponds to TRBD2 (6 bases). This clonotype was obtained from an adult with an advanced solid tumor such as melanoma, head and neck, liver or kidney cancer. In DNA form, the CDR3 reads TGCGCCAGCAGCTTGCGGGAGTCGGACAATGAGCAGTTCTTC. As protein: CASSLRESDNEQFF. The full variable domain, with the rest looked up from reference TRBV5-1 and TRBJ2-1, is KAGVTQTPRYLIKTRGQQVTLSCSPISGHRSVSWYQQTPGQGLQFLFEYFSETQRNKGNFPGRFSGRQFSNSRSEMNVSTLELGDSALYLCASSLRESDNEQFFGPGTRLTVL.